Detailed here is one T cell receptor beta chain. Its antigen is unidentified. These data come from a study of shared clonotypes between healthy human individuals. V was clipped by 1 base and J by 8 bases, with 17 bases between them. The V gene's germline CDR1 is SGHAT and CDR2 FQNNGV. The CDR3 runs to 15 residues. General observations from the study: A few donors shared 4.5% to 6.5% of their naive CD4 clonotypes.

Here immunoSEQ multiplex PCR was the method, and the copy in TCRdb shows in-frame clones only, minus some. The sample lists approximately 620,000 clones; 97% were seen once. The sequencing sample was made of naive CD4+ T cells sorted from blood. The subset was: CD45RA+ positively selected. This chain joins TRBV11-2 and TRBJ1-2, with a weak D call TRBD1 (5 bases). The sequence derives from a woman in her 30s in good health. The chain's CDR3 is CASSLVKGPRRGYTF. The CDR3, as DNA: TGTGCCAGCAGCTTAGTTAAGGGACCTAGGCGAGGCTACACCTTC.